These 2 T cell receptor beta chains share one sample of origin, sequenced in a study of PD-1 blockade in classical Hodgkin lymphoma. Produced via immunoSEQ multiplex PCR; TCRdb's table is partial and in-frame only. The sample has over 60,000 clones, 60% to 80% seen once. Every one of the patients relapsed after autologous stem cell transplantation (brentuximab vedotin exposure was variable). This specimen was peripheral blood mononuclear cells (PBMCs), taken before the second cycle of nivolumab. These receptor sequences come from a human donor with classical Hodgkin lymphoma.

This clone was counted ten times or more. CDR3 nucleotide sequence: TGTGCCAGCAGTTATACGACAGGGAACACTGAAGCTTTCTTT. It is translated as CASSYTTGNTEAFF. V and J are TRBV6-5 and TRBJ1-1, with a weak D call TRBD1 (6 bases). This CDR3 has 14 amino acids. The ends were cut back, 3 bases at V and 1 base at J, with 9 bases in the middle. Germline CDR1 and CDR2: MNHEY and SVGAGI.

The V call is TRBV7-9, the J call TRBJ2-1; no reliable D call. Germline values: CDR1 SEHNR, CDR2 FQNEAQ (reference sequence). Trimming removed 2 bases from V and 6 bases from J, with 14 bases in between. This CDR3 is built from 15 residues. The CDR3 sequence is CASSLQAALGNEQFF. CDR3 sequence (DNA): TGTGCCAGCAGCTTACAAGCAGCCTTGGGCAATGAGCAGTTCTTC.